A selection of T cell receptor beta chains follows, all from one sample in a study of shared clonotypes between healthy human individuals. Here immunoSEQ multiplex PCR was the method, and the copy in TCRdb shows in-frame clones only, minus some. The table records roughly 760,000 clones, around 67% of them present only once. Material for sequencing was memory CD4+ T cells sorted from blood. These TCRs come from a woman between 25 and 40 years old in good health. CDR3s include the opening cysteine and the closing phenylalanine or tryptophan. Fields, in order: V gene, D gene, J gene, CDR3 protein. D genes are given only for firm matches.

TRBV4-1	.	TRBJ2-1	CASSQDSQLYNEQFF
TRBV5-1	.	TRBJ2-1	CASSSGGGAWGWFF
TRBV20-1	.	TRBJ1-2	CSAREQIGYTF
TRBV7-2	TRBD1	TRBJ2-1	CASSSPWGTGTNNEQFF
TRBV11-3	.	TRBJ2-5	CASSLVLEETQYF
TRBV4-1	.	TRBJ2-6	CASSQDSGANVLTF
TRBV5-4	.	TRBJ2-1	CASSLAGSYNEQFF
TRBV19	TRBD1	TRBJ1-5	CASTRGGGFDQPQHF
TRBV4-1	TRBD2	TRBJ2-1	CASSQVLAGGPYNEQFF
TRBV19	.	TRBJ1-5	CASSITPKWQPQHF
TRBV18	.	TRBJ1-1	CASSPVRAGSEAFF
TRBV21-1	.	TRBJ2-1	CASSTSGRGQFF
TRBV7-9	.	TRBJ2-5	CASSPGTVVETQYF
TRBV5-1	.	TRBJ2-7	CASSVDITPGYEQYF
TRBV29-1	.	TRBJ1-2	CSVVRTSNYGYTF
TRBV6-6	TRBD1	TRBJ2-7	CASSSGTGSPSYEQYF
TRBV28	TRBD1	TRBJ1-2	CASSLPGGLVYGYTF
TRBV30	.	TRBJ2-2	CAWSQANTGELFF
TRBV30	TRBD2	TRBJ2-7	CAWNRGRASPEQYF
TRBV6-1	.	TRBJ2-5	CASSEALGYQETQYF
TRBV6-5	TRBD1	TRBJ1-2	CASSTGTGGYGYTF
TRBV6-1	TRBD1	TRBJ2-1	CASSEAQGGRSYNEQFF
TRBV4-1	.	TRBJ1-2	CASSQAPQGGYGYTF
TRBV7-2	TRBD1	TRBJ2-7	CASSPLAGGYSEPYEQYF
TRBV5-1	TRBD2	TRBJ2-5	CASSLGSSGSAQTQYF
TRBV5-1	.	TRBJ2-3	CASSLGQEGATQYF
TRBV27	.	TRBJ2-5	CASSFQGEESQYF
TRBV5-1	TRBD1	TRBJ2-3	CASSLQGGLSTDTQYF
TRBV6-1	.	TRBJ2-5	CASSVAAQETQYF
TRBV5-1	.	TRBJ1-3	CASSLGTAGNTIYF
TRBV19	TRBD2	TRBJ2-7	CASSIDLTSGYSYEQYF
TRBV6-4	.	TRBJ2-1	CASSPLGGLINEQFF
TRBV4-1	.	.	CASSQDRGGGAEQYF
TRBV10-2	.	TRBJ2-3	CASSGTFGTDTQYF
TRBV7-2	TRBD1	TRBJ1-5	CASSSKTGSNQPQHF